This entry lists 2 T cell receptor beta chains sequenced from one sample in a study of molecular identifiers for immune sequencing clone quantification. TCRdb reanalysed the PCR reads using MiXCR and keeps one entry per CDR3 protein. Altogether some 320,000 distinct CDR3 sequences are present, roughly 24% being singletons, with the ten largest covering about 0.74%. Sequenced input: naive CD8+ T cells from blood, with Jurkat cell RNA spiked in. Indicated subset: FACS-sorted CD8+CD4-CCR7+CD45RA+ naive T cells. These receptors all stem from a human donor in good health. Some libraries in this study had Jurkat cell RNA spiked in.

This clonotype was seen at least ten times. V usage is TRBV6-2 or TRBV6-3 and J usage is TRBJ1-1; 7 bases match TRBD1. The CDR3 totals 16 residues. The V and J ends lost 7 bases and 2 bases, in that order; junction bases with no gene match: 13. The germline gives CDR1 MNHEY, CDR2 SVGEGT. CDR3 sequence: CASNWGTDEGNTEAFF. The CDR3 DNA follows: TGTGCCAGCAACTGGGGGACAGACGAAGGTAACACTGAAGCTTTCTTT.

In its sample, this clonotype was seen many times. This chain joins TRBV7-2 and TRBJ2-5, with D unresolved. Per germline, CDR1 SGHTA and CDR2 FQGNSA. Trimming left V 0 bases short and J 4 bases short, with 21 bases between. CDR3 length: 18 amino acids. The CDR3 is CASSLASLHKLVRETQYF. The CDR3 region has the DNA TGTGCCAGCAGCTTAGCGTCTTTACACAAGCTCGTACGAGAGACCCAGTACTTC.